The subject of this entry is one TCR beta chain. Its antigen is unidentified. The data belong to a study of siplizumab effects on memory and regulatory T cells. Regarding the study as a whole: Suppression by proliferating Tregs derived from siplizumab cultures was not verified. Alloreactive sequences from unstimulated CD4+ memory cells fell significantly with siplizumab.

Assays were performed on 95,000 to 100,000 TCR templates per sample. Sequenced by immunoSEQ multiplex PCR; TCRdb stores in-frame clones only, minus some. The repertoire holds about 100,000 clones, with around 94% as singletons. V gave up 2 bases and J gave up 3 bases, with 9 bases separating them. In germline, CDR1 is SGHRS, CDR2 YFSETQ. CDR3 length: 14 residues. Sequences were obtained from Tregs sorted from blood. The receptor was isolated from a human donor in good health. The J gene is TRBJ2-1, the V gene TRBV5-1, with no clear D. CDR3: CASSFWGFYNEQFF. The CDR3 DNA is TGCGCCAGCAGCTTCTGGGGATTCTACAATGAGCAGTTCTTC. Full variable domain (rest looked up from reference TRBV5-1 and TRBJ2-1): KAGVTQTPRYLIKTRGQQVTLSCSPISGHRSVSWYQQTPGQGLQFLFEYFSETQRNKGNFPGRFSGRQFSNSRSEMNVSTLELGDSALYLCASSFWGFYNEQFFGPGTRLTVL.